The TCR beta chain under discussion was sequenced for a study of OX40 agonist ivuxolimab in advanced cancers. Study information: Patients in the trial were receiving intravenous ivuxolimab every 2 weeks, at doses of 0.01 to 10 mg/kg. With a range of roughly 20 to 90, age averaged about 58 years, and 65% to 85% were male. Of the participants, over 30% had some prior anti-PD-1, anti-PD-L1 or anti-CTLA-4 therapy, which was allowed. Study results and limitations: Among patients with partial responses at 0.1-3.0 mg/kg, clonal expansion was among the lowest.

Some clones are missing from TCRdb's copy, which holds only in-frame ones; the method was immunoSEQ multiplex PCR. This table holds around 75,000 clones, 70% to 90% found once. With 6 bases removed from V and 6 bases from J, the gap between germline ends came to 16 bases. The CDR3 spans 14 residues. The germline V gene has CDR1 MDHEN and CDR2 SYDVKM. In regard to this clone: The antigen is undetermined.

The receptor was isolated from an adult with an advanced solid tumor such as melanoma, head and neck, liver or kidney cancer. The V gene is TRBV28, the J gene TRBJ2-3; perhaps TRBD2 as D (6 bases). Specimen: CD4+ or CD8+ T cells sorted from blood, collected in a trial of the OX40 agonist ivuxolimab. The CDR3 region is CASRAGPNMDTQYF. Here the CDR3 DNA reads TGTGCCAGCAGGGCGGGGCCAAACATGGATACGCAGTATTTT.